The present T cell receptor (beta chain) was sequenced within a study of shared clonotypes between healthy human individuals. In the study overall: Three plates were used per donor for CD4 naive, three for CD4 memory, two for CD8 naive and one for CD8 memory.

Study conclusions and caveats: Clonotypes which were not shared had lower generation probabilities than clonotypes that all four donors shared. Sequencing depth was predicted to influence how clonotypes are shared among donors.

Method: immunoSEQ multiplex PCR; TCRdb's copy keeps in-frame clones and lacks some. The sample gives some 1,600,000 clones, 95% to 99% of which show up once; less than 0.55% is in the top ten. Researchers partitioned CD4+ cells into CD45RA+ naive and CD45RA-negative memory subsets. Comments on this clone: Its antigen remains unknown.

The specimen was naive CD4+ T cells sorted from blood. The subset was: CD45RA+ positively selected. The clonotype originates from a man aged 25 to 40 in good health.

CDR3 in DNA: TGTGCCATTTCCGGGGACAGGGCCCACCACTCTGGGGCCAACGTCCTGACTTTC. Its translation is CAISGDRAHHSGANVLTF. This chain connects TRBV10-3 to TRBJ2-6, with 9 positions matching TRBD1. The J segment lost 0 bases and the V segment lost 9 bases, leaving 12 bases of the junction unmatched. The CDR3 loop spans 18 amino acids. Germline CDR1 is ENHRY and CDR2 is SYGVKD.